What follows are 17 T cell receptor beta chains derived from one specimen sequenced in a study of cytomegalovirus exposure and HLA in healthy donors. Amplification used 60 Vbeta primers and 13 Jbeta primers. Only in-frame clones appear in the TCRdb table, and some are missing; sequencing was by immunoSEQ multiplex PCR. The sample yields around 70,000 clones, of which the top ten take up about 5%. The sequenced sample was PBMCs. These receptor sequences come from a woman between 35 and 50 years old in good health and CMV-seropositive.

This chain's CDR3 is CSVDKSDSSGAFF. The CDR3 DNA reads TGCAGCGTTGATAAATCGGACAGTTCCGGCGCTTTCTTT. The chain couples TRBV29-1 to TRBJ1-1, with TRBD1 as a possible D gene (6 bases). This CDR3 spans 13 amino acids. Germline CDR1 SQVTM, CDR2 ANQGSEA. V gave up 3 bases and J gave up 11 bases, with 19 bases separating them.

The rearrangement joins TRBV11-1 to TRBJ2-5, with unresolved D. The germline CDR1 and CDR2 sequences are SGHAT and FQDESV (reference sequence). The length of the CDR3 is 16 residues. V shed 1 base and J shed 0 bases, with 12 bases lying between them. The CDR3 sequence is CASSLGINQYQETQYF. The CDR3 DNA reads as TGTGCCAGCAGCTTAGGTATAAATCAGTACCAAGAGACCCAGTACTTC.

Here the CDR3 DNA reads TGCAGCGCCCTTTCCAGGGCTGCAGATACGCAGTATTTT. The encoded protein is CSALSRAADTQYF. V usage is TRBV29-1 and J usage is TRBJ2-3; D is perhaps TRBD1 (5 bases). CDR1 and CDR2 from the germline V gene are SQVTM and ANQGSEA. Trimming shortened V by 7 bases and J by 4 bases, and 15 bases separated the two germline ends. The length of the CDR3 is 13 residues.

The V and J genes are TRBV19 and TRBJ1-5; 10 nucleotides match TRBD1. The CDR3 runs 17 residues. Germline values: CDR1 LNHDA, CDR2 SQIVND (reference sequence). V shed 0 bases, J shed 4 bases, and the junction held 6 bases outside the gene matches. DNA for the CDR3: TGTGCCAGTAGTATAGATCGAGGGGACAGGGGAAATCAGCCCCAGCATTTT. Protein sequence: CASSIDRGDRGNQPQHF. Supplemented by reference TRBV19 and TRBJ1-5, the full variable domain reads DGGITQSPKYLFRKEGQNVTLSCEQNLNHDAMYWYRQDPGQGLRLIYYSQIVNDFQKGDIAEGYSVSREKKESFPLTVTSAQKNPTAFYLCASSIDRGDRGNQPQHFGDGTRLSIL.

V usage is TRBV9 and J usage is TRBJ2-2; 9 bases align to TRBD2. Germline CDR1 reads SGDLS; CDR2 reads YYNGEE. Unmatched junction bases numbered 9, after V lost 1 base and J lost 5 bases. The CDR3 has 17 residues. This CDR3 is CASSVSPAGGVTGELFF. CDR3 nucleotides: TGTGCCAGCAGCGTAAGCCCAGCGGGGGGAGTGACCGGGGAGCTGTTTTTT.

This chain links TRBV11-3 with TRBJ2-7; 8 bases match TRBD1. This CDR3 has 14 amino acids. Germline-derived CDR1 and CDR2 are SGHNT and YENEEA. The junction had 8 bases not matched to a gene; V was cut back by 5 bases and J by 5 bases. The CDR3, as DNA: TGTGCCAGCAGCGACGGACAGGGTCTTGACGAGCAGTACTTC. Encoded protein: CASSDGQGLDEQYF.

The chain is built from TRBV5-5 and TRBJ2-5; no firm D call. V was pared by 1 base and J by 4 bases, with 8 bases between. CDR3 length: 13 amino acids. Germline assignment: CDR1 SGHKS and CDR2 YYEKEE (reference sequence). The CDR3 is CASSLLVRETQYF. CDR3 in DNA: TGTGCCAGCAGCTTGTTGGTGAGAGAGACCCAGTACTTC.

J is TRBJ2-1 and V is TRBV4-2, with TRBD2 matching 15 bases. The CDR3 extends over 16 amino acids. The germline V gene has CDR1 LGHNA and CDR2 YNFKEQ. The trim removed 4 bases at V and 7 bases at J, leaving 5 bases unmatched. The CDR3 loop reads CASSPTGTSGRNEQFF. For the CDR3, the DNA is TGTGCCAGCAGCCCCACCGGGACTAGCGGGAGGAATGAGCAGTTCTTC.

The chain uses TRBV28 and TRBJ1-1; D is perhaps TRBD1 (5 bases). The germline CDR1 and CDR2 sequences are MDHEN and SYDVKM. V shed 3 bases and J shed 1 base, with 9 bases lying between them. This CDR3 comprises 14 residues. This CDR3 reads CASSFWTKNTEAFF. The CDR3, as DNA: TGTGCCAGCAGTTTTTGGACAAAGAACACTGAAGCTTTCTTT. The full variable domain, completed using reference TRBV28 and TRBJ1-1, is DVKVTQSSRYLVKRTGEKVFLECVQDMDHENMFWYRQDPGLGLRLIYFSYDVKMKEKGDIPEGYSVSREKKERFSLILESASTNQTSMYLCASSFWTKNTEAFFGQGTRLTVV.

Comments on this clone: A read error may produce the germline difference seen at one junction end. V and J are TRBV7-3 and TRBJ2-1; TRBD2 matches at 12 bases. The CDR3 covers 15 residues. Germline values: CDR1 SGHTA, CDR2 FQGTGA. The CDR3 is CASSLTSGGYNEQFF. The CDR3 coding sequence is TGTGCCAGCAGCCTAACTAGCGGGGGGTACAATGAGCAGTTCTTC.

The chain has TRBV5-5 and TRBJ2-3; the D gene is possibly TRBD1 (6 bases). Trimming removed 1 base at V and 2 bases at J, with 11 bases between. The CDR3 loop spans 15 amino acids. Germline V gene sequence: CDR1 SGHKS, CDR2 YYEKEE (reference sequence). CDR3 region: CASSLWGQYTDTQYF. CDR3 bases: TGTGCCAGCAGCTTGTGGGGGCAGTACACAGATACGCAGTATTTT. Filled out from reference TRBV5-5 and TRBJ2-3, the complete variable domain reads DAGVTQSPTHLIKTRGQQVTLRCSPISGHKSVSWYQQVLGQGPQFIFQYYEKEERGRGNFPDRFSARQFPNYSSELNVNALLLGDSALYLCASSLWGQYTDTQYFGPGTRLTVL.

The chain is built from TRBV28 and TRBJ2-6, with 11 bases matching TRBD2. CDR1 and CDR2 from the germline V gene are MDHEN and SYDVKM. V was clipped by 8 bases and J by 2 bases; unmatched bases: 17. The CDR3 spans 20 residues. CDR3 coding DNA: TGTGCCAGCGGGGGTCCCTGGGGTAGCGGGAGGGCCCCTGGGGCCAACGTCCTGACTTTC. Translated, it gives CASGGPWGSGRAPGANVLTF.

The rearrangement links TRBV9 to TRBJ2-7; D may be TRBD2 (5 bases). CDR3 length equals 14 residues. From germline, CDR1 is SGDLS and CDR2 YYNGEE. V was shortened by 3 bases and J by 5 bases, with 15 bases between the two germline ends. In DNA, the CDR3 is TGTGCCAGCAGCGCAGCGGCTAGTATCCACGAGCAGTACTTC. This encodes CASSAAASIHEQYF.

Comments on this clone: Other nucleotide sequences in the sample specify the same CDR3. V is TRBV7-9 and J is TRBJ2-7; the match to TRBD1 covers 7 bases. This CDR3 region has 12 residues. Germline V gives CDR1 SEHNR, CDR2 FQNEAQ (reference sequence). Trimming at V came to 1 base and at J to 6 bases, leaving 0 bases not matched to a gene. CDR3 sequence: CASSLDRGEQYF. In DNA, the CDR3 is TGTGCCAGCAGCTTAGACAGGGGCGAGCAGTACTTC. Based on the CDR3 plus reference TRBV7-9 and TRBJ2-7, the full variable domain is DTGVSQNPRHKITKRGQNVTFRCDPISEHNRLYWYRQTLGQGPEFLTYFQNEAQLEKSRLLSDRFSAERPKGSFSTLEIQRTEQGDSAMYLCASSLDRGEQYFGPGTRLTVT.

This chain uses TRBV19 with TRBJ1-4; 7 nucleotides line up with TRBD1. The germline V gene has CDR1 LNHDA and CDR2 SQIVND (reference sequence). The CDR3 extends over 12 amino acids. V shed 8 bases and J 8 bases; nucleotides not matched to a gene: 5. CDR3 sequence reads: CASRQGKEKLFF. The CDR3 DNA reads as TGTGCCAGTCGACAGGGAAAGGAAAAACTGTTTTTT.

The CDR3: CASSPGRGRKAFF. CDR3 coding DNA: TGTGCCAGCAGCCCCGGCAGGGGGAGGAAAGCTTTCTTT. This sequence joins TRBV7-6 and TRBJ1-1; 7 positions match TRBD1. CDR3 size: 13 residues. J gave up 9 bases and V 5 bases, and 9 bases lay outside the gene matches. Per the germline V gene, CDR1 is SGHVS and CDR2 is FNYEAQ.

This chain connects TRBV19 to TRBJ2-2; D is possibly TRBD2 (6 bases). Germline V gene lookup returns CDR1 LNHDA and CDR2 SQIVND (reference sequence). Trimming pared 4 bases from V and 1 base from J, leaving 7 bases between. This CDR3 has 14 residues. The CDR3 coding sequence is TGTGCCAGTAGTAGGGGAGGGAACACCGGGGAGCTGTTTTTT. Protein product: CASSRGGNTGELFF.